The clone carrying this T cell receptor (beta chain) was recorded at least ten times. Amplification of the TCR beta CDR3 regions used RNA transcripts (as template). An initial RT-PCR round employing HTBI primers preceded a second-round multiplex PCR. TCRdb redid the calling of the multiplex PCR reads with MiXCR, one entry per CDR3 protein. The sample holds a few hundred thousand distinct CDR3 sequences, roughly 20% seen once. These data are taken from a study of Graves' ophthalmopathy and Graves' hyperthyroidism. CDR3 length: 13 amino acids. Germline values: CDR1 SGHTA, CDR2 FQGNSA. V lost 3 bases, J lost 1 base, and 6 bases lay in between.

Sequencing used peripheral blood. The receptor was isolated from a woman under 30 with stable Graves' hyperthyroidism. The V gene is TRBV7-2, the J gene TRBJ1-1; the D is unclear. This CDR3 is CASSFLQNTEAFF. CDR3 sequence (DNA): TGTGCCAGCAGCTTTTTACAGAACACTGAAGCTTTCTTT.